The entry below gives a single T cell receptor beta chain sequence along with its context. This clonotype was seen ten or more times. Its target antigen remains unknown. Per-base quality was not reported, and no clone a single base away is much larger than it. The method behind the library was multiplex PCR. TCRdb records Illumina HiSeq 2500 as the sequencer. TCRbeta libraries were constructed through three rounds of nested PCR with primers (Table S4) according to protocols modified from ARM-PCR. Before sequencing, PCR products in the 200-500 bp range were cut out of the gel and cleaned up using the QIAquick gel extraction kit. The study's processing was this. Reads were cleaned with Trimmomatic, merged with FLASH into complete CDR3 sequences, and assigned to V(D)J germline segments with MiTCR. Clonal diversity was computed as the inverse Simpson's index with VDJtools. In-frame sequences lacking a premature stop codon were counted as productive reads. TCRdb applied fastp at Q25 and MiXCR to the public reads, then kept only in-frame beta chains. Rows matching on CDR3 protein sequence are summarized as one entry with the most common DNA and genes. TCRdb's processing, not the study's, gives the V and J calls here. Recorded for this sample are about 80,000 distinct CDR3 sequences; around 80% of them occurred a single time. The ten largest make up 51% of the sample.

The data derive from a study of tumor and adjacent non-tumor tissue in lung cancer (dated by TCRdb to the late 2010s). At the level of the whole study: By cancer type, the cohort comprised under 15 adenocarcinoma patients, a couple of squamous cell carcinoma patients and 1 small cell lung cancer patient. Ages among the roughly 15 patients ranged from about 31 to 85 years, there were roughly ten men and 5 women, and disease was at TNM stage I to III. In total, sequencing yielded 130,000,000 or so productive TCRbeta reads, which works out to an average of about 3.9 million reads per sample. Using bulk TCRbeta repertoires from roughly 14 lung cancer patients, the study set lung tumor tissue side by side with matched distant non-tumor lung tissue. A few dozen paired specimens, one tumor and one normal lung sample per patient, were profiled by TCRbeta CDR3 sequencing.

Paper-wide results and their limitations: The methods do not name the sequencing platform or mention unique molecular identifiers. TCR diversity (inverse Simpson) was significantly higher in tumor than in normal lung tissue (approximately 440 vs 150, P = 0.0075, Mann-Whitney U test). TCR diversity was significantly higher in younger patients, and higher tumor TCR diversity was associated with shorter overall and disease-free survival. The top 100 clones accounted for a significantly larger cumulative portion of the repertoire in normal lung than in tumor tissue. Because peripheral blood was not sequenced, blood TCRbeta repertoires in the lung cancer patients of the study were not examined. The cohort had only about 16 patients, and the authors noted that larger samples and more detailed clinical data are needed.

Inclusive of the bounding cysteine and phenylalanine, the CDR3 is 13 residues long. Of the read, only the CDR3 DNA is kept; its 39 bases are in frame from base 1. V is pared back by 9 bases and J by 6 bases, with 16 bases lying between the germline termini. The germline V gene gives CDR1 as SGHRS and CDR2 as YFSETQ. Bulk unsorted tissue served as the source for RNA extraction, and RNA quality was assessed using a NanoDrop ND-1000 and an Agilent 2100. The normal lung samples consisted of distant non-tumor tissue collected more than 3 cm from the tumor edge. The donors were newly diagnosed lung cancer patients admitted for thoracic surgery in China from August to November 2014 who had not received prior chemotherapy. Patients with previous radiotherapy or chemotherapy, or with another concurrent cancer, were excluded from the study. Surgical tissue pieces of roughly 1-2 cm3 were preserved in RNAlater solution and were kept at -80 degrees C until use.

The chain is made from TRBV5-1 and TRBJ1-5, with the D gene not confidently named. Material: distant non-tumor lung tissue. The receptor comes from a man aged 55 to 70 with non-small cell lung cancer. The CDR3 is CATSEGPGQPQHF. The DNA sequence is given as TGCGCCACCTCGGAGGGCCCAGGTCAGCCCCAGCATTTT.